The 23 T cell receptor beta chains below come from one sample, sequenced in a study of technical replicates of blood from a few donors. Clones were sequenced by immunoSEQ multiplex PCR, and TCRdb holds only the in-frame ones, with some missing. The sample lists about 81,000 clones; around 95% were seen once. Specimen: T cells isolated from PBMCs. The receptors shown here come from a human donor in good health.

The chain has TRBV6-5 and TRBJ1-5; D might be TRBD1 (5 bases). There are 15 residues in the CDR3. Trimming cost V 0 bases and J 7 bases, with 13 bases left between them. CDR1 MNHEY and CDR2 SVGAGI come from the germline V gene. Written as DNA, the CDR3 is TGTGCCAGCAGTTACTCTTCGCAGGGTCAGCAGCCCCAGCATTTT. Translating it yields CASSYSSQGQQPQHF.

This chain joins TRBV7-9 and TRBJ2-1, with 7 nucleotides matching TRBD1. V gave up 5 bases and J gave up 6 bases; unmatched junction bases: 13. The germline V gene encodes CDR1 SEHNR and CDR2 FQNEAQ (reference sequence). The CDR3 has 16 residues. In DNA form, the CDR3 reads TGTGCCAGCAGCACGAGGACAGGAGCCCCTTCCAATGAGCAGTTCTTC. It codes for CASSTRTGAPSNEQFF.

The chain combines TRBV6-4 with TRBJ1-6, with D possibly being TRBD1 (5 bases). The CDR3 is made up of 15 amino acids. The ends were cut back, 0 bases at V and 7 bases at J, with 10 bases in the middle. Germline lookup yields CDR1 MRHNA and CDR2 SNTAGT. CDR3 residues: CASSDSPGNNSPLHF. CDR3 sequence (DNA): TGTGCCAGCAGTGACTCGCCAGGGAACAATTCACCCCTCCACTTT.

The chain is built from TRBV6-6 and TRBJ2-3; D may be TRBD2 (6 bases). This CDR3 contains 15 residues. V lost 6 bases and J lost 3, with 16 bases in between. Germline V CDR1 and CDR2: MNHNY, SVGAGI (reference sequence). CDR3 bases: TGTGCCAGCAGCTACCTAGCGCCGGGGACAGATACGCAGTATTTT. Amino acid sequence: CASSYLAPGTDTQYF.

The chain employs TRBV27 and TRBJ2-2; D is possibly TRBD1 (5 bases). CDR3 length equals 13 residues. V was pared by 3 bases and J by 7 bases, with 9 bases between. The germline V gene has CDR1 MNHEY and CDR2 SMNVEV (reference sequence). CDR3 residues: CASSFGQHGELFF. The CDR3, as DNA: TGTGCCAGCAGTTTCGGACAACACGGGGAGCTGTTTTTT.

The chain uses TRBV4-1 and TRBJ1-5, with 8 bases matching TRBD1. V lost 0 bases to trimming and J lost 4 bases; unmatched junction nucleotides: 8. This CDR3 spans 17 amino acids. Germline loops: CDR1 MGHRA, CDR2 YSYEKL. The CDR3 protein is CASSQEAARTGNQPQHF. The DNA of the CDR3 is TGCGCCAGCAGCCAAGAGGCCGCCCGGACAGGGAATCAGCCCCAGCATTTT.

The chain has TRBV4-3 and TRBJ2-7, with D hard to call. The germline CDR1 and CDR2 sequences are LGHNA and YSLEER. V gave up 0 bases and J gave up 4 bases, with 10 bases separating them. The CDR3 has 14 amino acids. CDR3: CASSQEHSLYEQYF. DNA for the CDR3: TGCGCCAGCAGCCAAGAGCACAGTCTTTACGAGCAGTACTTC.

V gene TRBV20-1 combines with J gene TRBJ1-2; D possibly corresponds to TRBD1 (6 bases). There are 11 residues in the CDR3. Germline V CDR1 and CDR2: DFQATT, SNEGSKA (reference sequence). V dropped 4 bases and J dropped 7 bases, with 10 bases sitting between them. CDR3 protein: CSAMDSGGYTF. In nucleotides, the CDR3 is TGCAGTGCTATGGACAGCGGTGGCTACACCTTC.

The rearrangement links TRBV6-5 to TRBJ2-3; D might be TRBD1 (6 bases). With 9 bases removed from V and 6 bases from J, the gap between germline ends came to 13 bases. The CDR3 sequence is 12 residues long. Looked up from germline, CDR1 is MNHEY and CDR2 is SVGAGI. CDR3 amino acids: CASTGHSDTQYF. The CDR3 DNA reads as TGTGCCAGTACGGGACACTCGGATACGCAGTATTTT.

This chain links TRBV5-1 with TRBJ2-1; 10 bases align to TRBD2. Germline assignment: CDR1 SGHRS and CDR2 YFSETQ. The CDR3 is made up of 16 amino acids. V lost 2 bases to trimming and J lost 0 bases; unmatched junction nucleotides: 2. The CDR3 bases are TGCGCCAGCAGCTTAACTAGCGGGATCTCCTACAATGAGCAGTTCTTC. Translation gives CASSLTSGISYNEQFF. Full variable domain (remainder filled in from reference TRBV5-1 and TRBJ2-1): KAGVTQTPRYLIKTRGQQVTLSCSPISGHRSVSWYQQTPGQGLQFLFEYFSETQRNKGNFPGRFSGRQFSNSRSEMNVSTLELGDSALYLCASSLTSGISYNEQFFGPGTRLTVL.

Written as DNA, the CDR3 is TGTGCCAGCAGCTTGGTAGGGGGAGGGGAGCTGTTTTTT. Its translation is CASSLVGGGELFF. The chain carries TRBV5-4 and TRBJ2-2, with D perhaps TRBD1 (6 bases). CDR1 and CDR2 (germline): SGHNT, YYREEE (reference sequence). The ends were cut back, 0 bases at V and 8 bases at J, with 8 bases in the middle. The CDR3 sequence is 13 residues long.

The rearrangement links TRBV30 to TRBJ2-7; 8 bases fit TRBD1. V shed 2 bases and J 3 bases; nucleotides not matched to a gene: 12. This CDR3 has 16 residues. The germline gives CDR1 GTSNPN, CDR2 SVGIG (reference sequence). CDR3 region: CAWSRSGQGISYEQYF. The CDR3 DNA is TGTGCCTGGAGTCGAAGTGGACAGGGCATAAGCTACGAGCAGTACTTC. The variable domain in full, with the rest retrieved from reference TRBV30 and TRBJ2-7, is SQTIHQWPATLVQPVGSPLSLECTVEGTSNPNLYWYRQAAGRGLQLLFYSVGIGQISSEVPQNLSASRPQDRQFILSSKKLLLSDSGFYLCAWSRSGQGISYEQYFGPGTRLTVT.

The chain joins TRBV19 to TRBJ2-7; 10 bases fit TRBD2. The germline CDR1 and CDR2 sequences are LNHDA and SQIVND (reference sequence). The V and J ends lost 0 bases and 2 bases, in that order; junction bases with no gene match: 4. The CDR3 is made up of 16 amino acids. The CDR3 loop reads CASSIDMSGRAYEQYF. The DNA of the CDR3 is TGTGCCAGTAGTATAGATATGAGCGGGAGGGCCTACGAGCAGTACTTC. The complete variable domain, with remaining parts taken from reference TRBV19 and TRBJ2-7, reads DGGITQSPKYLFRKEGQNVTLSCEQNLNHDAMYWYRQDPGQGLRLIYYSQIVNDFQKGDIAEGYSVSREKKESFPLTVTSAQKNPTAFYLCASSIDMSGRAYEQYFGPGTRLTVT.

CDR3 loop: CASSQVAGPGSADTQYF. In nucleotides, the CDR3 is TGCGCCAGCAGCCAAGTTGCCGGGCCTGGGAGTGCAGATACGCAGTATTTT. The V gene is TRBV4-1, the J gene TRBJ2-3; tentatively, D is TRBD2 (5 bases). The CDR3 covers 17 residues. Trimming pared 1 base from V and 4 bases from J, leaving 18 bases between. Per germline, CDR1 MGHRA and CDR2 YSYEKL.

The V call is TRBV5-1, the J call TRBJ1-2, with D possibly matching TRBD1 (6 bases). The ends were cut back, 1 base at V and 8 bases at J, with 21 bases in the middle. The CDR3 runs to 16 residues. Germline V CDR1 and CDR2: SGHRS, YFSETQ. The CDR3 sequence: CASSLLAGAPANGYTF. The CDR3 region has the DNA TGCGCCAGCAGCTTGTTGGCGGGGGCCCCTGCTAACGGCTACACCTTC.

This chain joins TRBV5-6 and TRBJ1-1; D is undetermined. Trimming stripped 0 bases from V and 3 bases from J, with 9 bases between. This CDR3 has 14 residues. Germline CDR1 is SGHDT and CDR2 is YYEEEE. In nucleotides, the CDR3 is TGTGCCAGCAGCTTGGTGTTGGTAGACACTGAAGCTTTCTTT. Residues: CASSLVLVDTEAFF.

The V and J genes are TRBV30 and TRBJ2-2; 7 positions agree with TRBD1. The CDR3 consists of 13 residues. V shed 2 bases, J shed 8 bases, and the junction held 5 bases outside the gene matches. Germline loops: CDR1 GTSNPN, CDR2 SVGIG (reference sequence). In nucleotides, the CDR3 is TGTGCCTGGAGTCCTACAGGGGTAGGGGAGCTGTTTTTT. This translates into CAWSPTGVGELFF. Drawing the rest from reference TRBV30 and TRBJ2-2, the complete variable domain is SQTIHQWPATLVQPVGSPLSLECTVEGTSNPNLYWYRQAAGRGLQLLFYSVGIGQISSEVPQNLSASRPQDRQFILSSKKLLLSDSGFYLCAWSPTGVGELFFGEGSRLTVL.

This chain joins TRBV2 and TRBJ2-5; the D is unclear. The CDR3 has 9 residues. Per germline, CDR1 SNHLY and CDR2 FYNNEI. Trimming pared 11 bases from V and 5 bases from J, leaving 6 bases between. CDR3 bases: TGTGCCGCGGAGGAGACCCAGTACTTC. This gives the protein CAAEETQYF.

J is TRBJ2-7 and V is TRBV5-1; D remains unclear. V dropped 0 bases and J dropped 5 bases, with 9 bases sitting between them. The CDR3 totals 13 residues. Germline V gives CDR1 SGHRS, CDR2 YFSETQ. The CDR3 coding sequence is TGCGCCAGCAGCTTGGCCTACAGCCACGAGCAGTACTTC. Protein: CASSLAYSHEQYF.

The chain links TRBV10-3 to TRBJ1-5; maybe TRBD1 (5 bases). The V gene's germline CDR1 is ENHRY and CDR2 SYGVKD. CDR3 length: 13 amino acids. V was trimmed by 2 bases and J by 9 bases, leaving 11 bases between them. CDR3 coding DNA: TGTGCCATCAGTGAGGAGGGGAGGCGGCCCCAGCATTTT. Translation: CAISEEGRRPQHF.

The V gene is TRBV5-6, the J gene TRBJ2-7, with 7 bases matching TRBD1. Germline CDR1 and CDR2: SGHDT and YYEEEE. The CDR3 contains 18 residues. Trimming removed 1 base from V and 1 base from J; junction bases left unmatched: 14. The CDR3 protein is CASSLIGRDSVISYEQYF. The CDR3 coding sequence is TGTGCCAGCAGCTTGATCGGCCGGGACAGCGTAATTTCCTACGAGCAGTACTTC.

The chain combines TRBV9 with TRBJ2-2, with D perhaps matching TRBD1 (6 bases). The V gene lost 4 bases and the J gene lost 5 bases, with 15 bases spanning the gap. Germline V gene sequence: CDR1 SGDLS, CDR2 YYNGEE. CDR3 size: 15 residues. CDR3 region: CASSILQGYTGELFF. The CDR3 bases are TGTGCCAGCAGCATCCTACAGGGTTATACCGGGGAGCTGTTTTTT.

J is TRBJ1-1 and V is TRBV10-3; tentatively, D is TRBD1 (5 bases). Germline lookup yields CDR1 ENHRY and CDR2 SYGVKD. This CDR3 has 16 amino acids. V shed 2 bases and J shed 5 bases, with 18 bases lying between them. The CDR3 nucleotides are TGTGCCATCAGTGAGGATCCGCCCCAGGGTGGGACTGAAGCTTTCTTT. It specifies CAISEDPPQGGTEAFF.